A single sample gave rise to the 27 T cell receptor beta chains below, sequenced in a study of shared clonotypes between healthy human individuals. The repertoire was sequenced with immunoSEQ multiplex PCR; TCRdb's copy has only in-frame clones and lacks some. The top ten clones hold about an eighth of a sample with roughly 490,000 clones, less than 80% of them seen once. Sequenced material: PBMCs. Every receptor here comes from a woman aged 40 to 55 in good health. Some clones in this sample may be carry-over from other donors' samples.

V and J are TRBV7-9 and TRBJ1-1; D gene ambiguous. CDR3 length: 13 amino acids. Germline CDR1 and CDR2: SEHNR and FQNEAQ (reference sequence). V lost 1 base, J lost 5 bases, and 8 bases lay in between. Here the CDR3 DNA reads TGTGCCAGCAGCTTAGGGGCTGGGACTGAAGCTTTCTTT. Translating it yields CASSLGAGTEAFF.

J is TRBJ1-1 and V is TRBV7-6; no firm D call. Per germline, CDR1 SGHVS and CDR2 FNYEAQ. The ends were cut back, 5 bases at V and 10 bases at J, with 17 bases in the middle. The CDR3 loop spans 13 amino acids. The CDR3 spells CASSPPNGVGAFF. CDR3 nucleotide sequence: TGTGCCAGCAGCCCACCGAACGGGGTAGGAGCTTTCTTT.

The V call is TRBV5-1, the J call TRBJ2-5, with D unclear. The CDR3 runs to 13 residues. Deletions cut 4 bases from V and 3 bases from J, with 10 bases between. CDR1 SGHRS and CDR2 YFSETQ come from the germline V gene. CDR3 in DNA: TGCGCCAGCAGCCCCAGGACGGAAGAGACCCAGTACTTC. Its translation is CASSPRTEETQYF.

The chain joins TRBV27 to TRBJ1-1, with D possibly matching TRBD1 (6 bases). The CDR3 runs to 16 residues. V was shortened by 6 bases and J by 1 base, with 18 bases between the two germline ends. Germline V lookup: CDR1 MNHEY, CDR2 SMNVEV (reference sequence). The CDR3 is CASSPYSGTKNTEAFF. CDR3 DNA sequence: TGTGCCAGCAGCCCATATTCCGGGACAAAGAACACTGAAGCTTTCTTT.

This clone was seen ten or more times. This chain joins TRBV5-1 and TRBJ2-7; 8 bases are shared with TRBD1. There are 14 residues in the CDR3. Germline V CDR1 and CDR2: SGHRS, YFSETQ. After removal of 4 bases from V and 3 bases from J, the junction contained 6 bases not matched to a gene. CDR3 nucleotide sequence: TGCGCCAGCAGCCAGAGGACAGGGATCTACGAGCAGTACTTC. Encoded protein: CASSQRTGIYEQYF.

CDR3 nucleotide sequence: TGTGCCAGCAGCTGGGTGAGGCGGACTAACTATGGCTACACCTTC. Its protein is CASSWVRRTNYGYTF. The chain recombines TRBV6-1 with TRBJ1-2; D uncertain. This CDR3 is built from 15 residues. V dropped 6 bases and J dropped 0 bases, with 14 bases sitting between them. Germline V gene lookup returns CDR1 MNHNS and CDR2 SASEGT.

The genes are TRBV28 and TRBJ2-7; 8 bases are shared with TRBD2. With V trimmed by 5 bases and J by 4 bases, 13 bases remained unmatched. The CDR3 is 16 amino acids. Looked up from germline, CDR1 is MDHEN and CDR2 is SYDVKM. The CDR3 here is CASSVSGGARKYEQYF. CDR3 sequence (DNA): TGTGCCAGCAGTGTATCGGGGGGGGCCCGTAAGTACGAGCAGTACTTC.

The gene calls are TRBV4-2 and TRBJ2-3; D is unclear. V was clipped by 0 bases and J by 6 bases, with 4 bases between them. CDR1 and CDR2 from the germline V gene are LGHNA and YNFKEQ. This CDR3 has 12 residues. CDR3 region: CASSQERDTQYF. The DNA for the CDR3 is TGTGCCAGCAGCCAAGAGCGGGATACGCAGTATTTT.

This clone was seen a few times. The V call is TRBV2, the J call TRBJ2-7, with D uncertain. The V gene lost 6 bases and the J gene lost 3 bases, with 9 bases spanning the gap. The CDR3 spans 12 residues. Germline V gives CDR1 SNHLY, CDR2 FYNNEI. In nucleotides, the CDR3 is TGTGCCAGCAGACCATTGGGCTACGAGCAGTACTTC. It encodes CASRPLGYEQYF.

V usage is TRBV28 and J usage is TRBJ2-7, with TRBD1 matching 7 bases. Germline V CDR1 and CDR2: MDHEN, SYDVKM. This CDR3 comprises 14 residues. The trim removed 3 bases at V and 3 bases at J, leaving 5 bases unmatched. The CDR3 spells CASSFGQANYEQYF. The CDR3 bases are TGTGCCAGCAGTTTTGGACAGGCAAACTACGAGCAGTACTTC.

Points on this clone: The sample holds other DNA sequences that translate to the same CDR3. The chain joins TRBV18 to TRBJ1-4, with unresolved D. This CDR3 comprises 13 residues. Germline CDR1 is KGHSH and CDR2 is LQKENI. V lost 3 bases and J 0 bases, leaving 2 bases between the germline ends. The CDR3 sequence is CASSPATNEKLFF. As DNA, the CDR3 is TGTGCCAGCTCACCCGCAACTAATGAAAAACTGTTTTTT.

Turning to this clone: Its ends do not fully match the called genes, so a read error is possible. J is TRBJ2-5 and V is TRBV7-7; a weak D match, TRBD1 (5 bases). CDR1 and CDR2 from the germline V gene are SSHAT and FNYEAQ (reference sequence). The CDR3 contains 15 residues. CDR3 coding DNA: TGTGCTAGCAGCTTGGGTGGGGCAGAACAAGAGACCCAGTACTTC. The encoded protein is CASSLGGAEQETQYF.

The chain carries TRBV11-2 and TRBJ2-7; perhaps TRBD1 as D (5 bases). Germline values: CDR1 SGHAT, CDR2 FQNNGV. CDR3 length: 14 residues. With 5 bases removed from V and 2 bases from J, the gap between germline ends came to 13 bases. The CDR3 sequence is CASSPEGAAYEQYF. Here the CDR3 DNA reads TGTGCCAGCAGCCCCGAAGGGGCAGCCTACGAGCAGTACTTC.

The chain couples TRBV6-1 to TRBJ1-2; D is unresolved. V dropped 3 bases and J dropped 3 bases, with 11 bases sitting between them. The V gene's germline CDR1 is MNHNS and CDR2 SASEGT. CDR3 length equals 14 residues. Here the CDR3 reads CASSEFGYDYGYTF. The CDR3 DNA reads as TGTGCCAGCAGTGAGTTTGGCTATGACTATGGCTACACCTTC.

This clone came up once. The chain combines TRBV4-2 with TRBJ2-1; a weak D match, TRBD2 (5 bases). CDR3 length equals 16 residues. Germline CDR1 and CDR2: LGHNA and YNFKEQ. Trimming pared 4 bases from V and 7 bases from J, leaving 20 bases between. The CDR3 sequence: CASSRYQGLTLNEQFF. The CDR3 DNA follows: TGTGCCAGCAGCCGCTACCAAGGACTTACCCTTAATGAGCAGTTCTTC.

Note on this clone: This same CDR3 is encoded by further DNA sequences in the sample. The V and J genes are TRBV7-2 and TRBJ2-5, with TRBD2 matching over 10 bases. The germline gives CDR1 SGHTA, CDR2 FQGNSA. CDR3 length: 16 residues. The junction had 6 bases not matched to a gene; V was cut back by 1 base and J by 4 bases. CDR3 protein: CASSLGSSGRGETQYF. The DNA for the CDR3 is TGTGCCAGCAGCTTAGGGTCCAGCGGGAGGGGAGAGACCCAGTACTTC.

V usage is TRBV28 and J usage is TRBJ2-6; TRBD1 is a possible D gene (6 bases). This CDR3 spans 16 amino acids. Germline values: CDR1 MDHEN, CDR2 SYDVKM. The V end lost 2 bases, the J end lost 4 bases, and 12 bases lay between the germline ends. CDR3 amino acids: CASSLTGPAGANVLTF. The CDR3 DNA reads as TGTGCCAGCAGTTTAACAGGGCCGGCCGGGGCCAACGTCCTGACTTTC.

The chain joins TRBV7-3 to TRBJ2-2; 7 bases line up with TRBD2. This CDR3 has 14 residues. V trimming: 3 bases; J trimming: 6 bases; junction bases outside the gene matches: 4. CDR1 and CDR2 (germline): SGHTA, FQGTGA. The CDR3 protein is CASSLAGDAGELFF. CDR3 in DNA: TGTGCCAGCAGCTTGGCGGGAGACGCCGGGGAGCTGTTTTTT.

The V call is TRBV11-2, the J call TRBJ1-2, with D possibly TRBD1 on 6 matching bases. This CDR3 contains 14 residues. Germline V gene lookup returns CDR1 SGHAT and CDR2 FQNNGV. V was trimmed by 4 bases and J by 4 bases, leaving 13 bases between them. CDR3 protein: CASSSNRAPYGYTF. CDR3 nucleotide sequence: TGTGCCAGCAGCTCCAACAGGGCCCCCTATGGCTACACCTTC.

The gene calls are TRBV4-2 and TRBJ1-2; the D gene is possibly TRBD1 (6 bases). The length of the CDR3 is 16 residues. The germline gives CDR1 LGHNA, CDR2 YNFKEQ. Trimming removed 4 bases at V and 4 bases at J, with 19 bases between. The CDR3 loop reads CASSRGGGEKGYGYTF. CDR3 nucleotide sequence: TGTGCCAGCAGCCGGGGAGGGGGTGAGAAGGGCTATGGCTACACCTTC.

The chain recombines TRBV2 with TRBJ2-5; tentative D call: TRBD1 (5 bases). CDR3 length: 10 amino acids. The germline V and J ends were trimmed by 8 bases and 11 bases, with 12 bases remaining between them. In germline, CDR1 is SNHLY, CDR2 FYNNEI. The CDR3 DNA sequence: TGTGCCAGCGGACAAGTTAGTCAGTACTTC. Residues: CASGQVSQYF.

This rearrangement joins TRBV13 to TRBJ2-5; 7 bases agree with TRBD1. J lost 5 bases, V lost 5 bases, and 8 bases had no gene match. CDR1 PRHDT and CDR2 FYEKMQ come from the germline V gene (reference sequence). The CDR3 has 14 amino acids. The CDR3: CASSPPGGDETQYF. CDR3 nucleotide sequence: TGTGCCAGCAGCCCCCCAGGGGGTGATGAGACCCAGTACTTC.

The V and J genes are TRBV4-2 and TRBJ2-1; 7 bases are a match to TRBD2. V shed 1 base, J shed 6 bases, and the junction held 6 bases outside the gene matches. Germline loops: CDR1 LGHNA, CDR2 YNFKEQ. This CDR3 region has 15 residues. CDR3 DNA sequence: TGTGCCAGCAGCCAAGGACCATGGGAGGGCAATGAGCAGTTCTTC. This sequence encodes CASSQGPWEGNEQFF.

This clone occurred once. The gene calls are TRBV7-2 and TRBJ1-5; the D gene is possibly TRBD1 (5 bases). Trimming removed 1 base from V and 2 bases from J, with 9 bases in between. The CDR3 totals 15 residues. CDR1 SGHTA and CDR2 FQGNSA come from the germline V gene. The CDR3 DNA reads TGTGCCAGCAGCTTAGGCCGGGGGGGCAATCAGCCCCAGCATTTT. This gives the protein CASSLGRGGNQPQHF.

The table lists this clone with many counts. The CDR3 loop reads CASSPSGPSTGELFF. The CDR3 DNA is TGTGCCAGCAGCCCATCAGGACCCTCCACCGGGGAGCTGTTTTTT. This chain uses TRBV7-3 with TRBJ2-2; no definite D call. The CDR3 has 15 amino acids. The germline CDR1 and CDR2 sequences are SGHTA and FQGTGA. Trimming cost V 5 bases and J 4 bases, with 14 bases left between them.

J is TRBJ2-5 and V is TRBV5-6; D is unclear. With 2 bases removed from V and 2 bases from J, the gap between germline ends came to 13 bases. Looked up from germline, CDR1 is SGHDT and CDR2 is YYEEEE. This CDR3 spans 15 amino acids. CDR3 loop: CASSLGTKPQETQYF. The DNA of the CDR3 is TGTGCCAGCAGCTTAGGAACAAAACCTCAAGAGACCCAGTACTTC.

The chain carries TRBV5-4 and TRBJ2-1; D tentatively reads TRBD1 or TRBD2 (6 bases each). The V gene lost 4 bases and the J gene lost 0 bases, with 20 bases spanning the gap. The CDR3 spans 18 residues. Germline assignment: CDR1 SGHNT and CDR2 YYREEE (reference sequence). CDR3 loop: CASSTPTGGRSSYNEQFF. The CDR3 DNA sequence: TGTGCCAGCAGCACACCGACCGGGGGCAGGAGCTCCTACAATGAGCAGTTCTTC. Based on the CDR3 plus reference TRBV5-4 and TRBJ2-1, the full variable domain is ETGVTQSPTHLIKTRGQQVTLRCSSQSGHNTVSWYQQALGQGPQFIFQYYREEENGRGNFPPRFSGLQFPNYSSELNVNALELDDSALYLCASSTPTGGRSSYNEQFFGPGTRLTVL.